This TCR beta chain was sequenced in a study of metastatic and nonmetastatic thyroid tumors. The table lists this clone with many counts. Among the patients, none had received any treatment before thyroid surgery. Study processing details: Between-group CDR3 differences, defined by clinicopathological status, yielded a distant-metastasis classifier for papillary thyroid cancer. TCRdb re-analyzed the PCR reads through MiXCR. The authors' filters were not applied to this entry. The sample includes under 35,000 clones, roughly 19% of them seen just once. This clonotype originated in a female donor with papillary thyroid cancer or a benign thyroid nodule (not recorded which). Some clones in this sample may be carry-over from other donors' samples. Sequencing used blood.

In DNA, the CDR3 is TGTGCCACCAGCAGAGATATCGCCGACGACTTCGGAAACACCATATATTTT. The encoded protein is CATSRDIADDFGNTIYF. The rearrangement joins TRBV15 to TRBJ1-3; no definite D call. There are 17 residues in the CDR3. CDR1 is LNHNV and CDR2 is YYDKDF in the germline V gene (reference sequence). V was trimmed by 0 bases and J by 4 bases, leaving 16 bases between them.